The 21 T cell receptor beta chains reported below all come from one sample, sequenced in a study of blood T cell repertoires in COVID-19. Clones were read by immunoSEQ multiplex PCR, and TCRdb kept only the in-frame ones, dropping some. The sample shows under 80,000 clones, roughly 80% of them seen only once. Sample: peripheral blood. These receptor sequences come from a woman of 80 years or more with active or convalescent COVID-19.

V is TRBV5-1 and J is TRBJ2-7, with 9 bases identical to TRBD1. CDR3 length equals 14 residues. V shed 0 bases, J shed 2 bases, and the junction held 0 bases outside the gene matches. The V gene's germline CDR1 is SGHRS and CDR2 YFSETQ. CDR3 sequence: CASSLGDRAYEQYF. CDR3 DNA sequence: TGCGCCAGCAGCTTGGGGGACAGGGCCTACGAGCAGTACTTC.

This sequence joins TRBV24-1 and TRBJ1-2; perhaps TRBD1 as D (5 bases). The length of the CDR3 is 14 residues. The ends were cut back, 3 bases at V and 3 bases at J, with 10 bases in the middle. CDR1 is KGHDR and CDR2 is SFDVKD in the germline V gene. The CDR3, as DNA: TGTGCCACCAGTGATATAGGCAGGGACTATGGCTACACCTTC. This sequence encodes CATSDIGRDYGYTF.

This clone is a singleton in its sample. The chain has TRBV3-1 (or the pseudogene TRBV3-2) and TRBJ2-7; D call uncertain. The CDR3 length is 13 residues. Trimming removed 1 base from V and 4 bases from J, with 8 bases in between. Germline V CDR1 and CDR2: LGHDT, YNNKEL (reference sequence). DNA for the CDR3: TGTGCCAGCAGCCAAGGTTGGGCTTACGAGCAGTACTTC. As protein: CASSQGWAYEQYF.

V is TRBV5-1 and J is TRBJ2-2; TRBD2 is a possible D gene (5 bases). V shed 1 base and J shed 3 bases, with 7 bases lying between them. Germline V gene data show CDR1 as SGHRS and CDR2 as YFSETQ. The CDR3 covers 14 residues. CDR3 amino acids: CASSLSGDTGELFF. The CDR3 region has the DNA TGCGCCAGCAGCTTGTCCGGGGACACCGGGGAGCTGTTTTTT.

This clone was picked up a small number of times. The genes are TRBV5-1 and TRBJ2-7; 9 nucleotides line up with TRBD1. The V gene end was trimmed by 4 bases and the J gene end by 2 bases; junction bases not matched to a gene: 13. This CDR3 spans 17 amino acids. The germline CDR1 and CDR2 sequences are SGHRS and YFSETQ. The CDR3 nucleotides are TGCGCCAGCAGCCTGACATCCACAGGGGGCGGTACCTACGAGCAGTACTTC. Protein sequence: CASSLTSTGGGTYEQYF.

The V and J genes are TRBV4-1 and TRBJ2-4; the match to TRBD2 covers 11 bases. Per germline, CDR1 MGHRA and CDR2 YSYEKL. The J segment lost 2 bases and the V segment lost 1 base, leaving 1 base of the junction unmatched. This CDR3 has 16 residues. The CDR3: CASSQGLAGPKNIQYF. The CDR3 DNA reads TGCGCCAGCAGCCAAGGACTAGCGGGACCCAAAAACATTCAGTACTTC.

The chain carries TRBV4-3 and TRBJ2-7; D not resolved. The CDR3 runs to 16 residues. Germline loops: CDR1 LGHNA, CDR2 YSLEER. Trimming cost V 0 bases and J 4 bases, with 16 bases left between them. In DNA, the CDR3 is TGCGCCAGCAGCCAAGATCCGAGCCTGGCGACTTACGAGCAGTACTTC. Translated, it gives CASSQDPSLATYEQYF.

The CDR3 here is CASSYQRTVEQYF. The CDR3 DNA sequence: TGTGCCAGCAGTTACCAGAGGACAGTCGAGCAGTACTTC. The chain employs TRBV28 and TRBJ2-7; perhaps TRBD1 as D (6 bases). Looked up from germline, CDR1 is MDHEN and CDR2 is SYDVKM. The length of the CDR3 is 13 residues. V lost 4 bases and J 6 bases, leaving 13 bases between the germline ends.

The J gene is TRBJ1-6, the V gene TRBV28; a possible D gene is TRBD1 (5 bases). The germline CDR1 and CDR2 sequences are MDHEN and SYDVKM. Trimming removed 6 bases at V and 6 bases at J, with 15 bases between. The CDR3 runs to 15 residues. CDR3 bases: TGTGCCAGCAGAGATGCCTGGGGCGGTAATTCACCCCTCCACTTT. Translation gives CASRDAWGGNSPLHF.

The chain links TRBV11-2 to TRBJ2-7; 7 bases agree with TRBD2. After removal of 5 bases from V and 5 bases from J, the junction contained 15 bases not matched to a gene. This CDR3 comprises 16 residues. Germline V gives CDR1 SGHAT, CDR2 FQNNGV. CDR3 bases: TGTGCCAGCAGCCCCCAGCTGGCGGGAGCTGGAAACGAGCAGTACTTC. This codes for CASSPQLAGAGNEQYF.

The chain joins TRBV2 to TRBJ2-1, with 9 bases that match TRBD1. The CDR3 spans 15 residues. The germline V gene has CDR1 SNHLY and CDR2 FYNNEI. V gave up 5 bases and J gave up 0 bases; unmatched junction bases: 2. The CDR3 here is CASSKDRGSYNEQFF. CDR3 bases: TGTGCCAGCAGTAAGGACAGGGGCTCCTACAATGAGCAGTTCTTC.

This rearrangement joins TRBV27 to TRBJ1-6, with 8 bases aligning to TRBD1. Germline loops: CDR1 MNHEY, CDR2 SMNVEV (reference sequence). The V and J ends lost 5 bases and 10 bases, in that order; junction bases with no gene match: 7. The CDR3 contains 14 residues. In DNA form, the CDR3 reads TGTGCCAGCAGTCAGCTCCAGGGGGCATCACCCCTCCACTTT. Amino acid sequence: CASSQLQGASPLHF.

The J gene is TRBJ2-2, the V gene TRBV4-1, with 10 bases that match TRBD1. Germline CDR1 MGHRA, CDR2 YSYEKL. The V gene end was trimmed by 3 bases and the J gene end by 7 bases; junction bases not matched to a gene: 8. This CDR3 is 16 amino acids long. The CDR3 region is CASSQERGQGIGELFF. Here the CDR3 DNA reads TGCGCCAGCAGCCAGGAACGGGGACAGGGGATCGGGGAGCTGTTTTTT.

CDR3 nucleotide sequence: TGTGCCAGCAGGGGCCCAAGGAGGGAGACCCAGTACTTC. This encodes CASRGPRRETQYF. This chain uses TRBV28 with TRBJ2-5, with a weak D call TRBD2 (5 bases). Germline V gene lookup returns CDR1 MDHEN and CDR2 SYDVKM. V was trimmed by 6 bases and J by 5 bases, leaving 13 bases between them. This CDR3 is built from 13 residues. Together with reference TRBV28 and TRBJ2-5, the CDR3 gives the full variable domain: DVKVTQSSRYLVKRTGEKVFLECVQDMDHENMFWYRQDPGLGLRLIYFSYDVKMKEKGDIPEGYSVSREKKERFSLILESASTNQTSMYLCASRGPRRETQYFGPGTRLLVL.

CDR3 in amino acids: CASSFKGNLTVRGSPLHF. The CDR3 DNA is TGCGCCAGCAGCTTTAAGGGAAATCTAACAGTTAGGGGTTCACCCCTCCACTTT. This sequence joins TRBV5-1 and TRBJ1-6, with TRBD1 as a possible D gene (5 bases). The ends were cut back, 2 bases at V and 9 bases at J, with 24 bases in the middle. The CDR3 length is 18 residues. Per the germline V gene, CDR1 is SGHRS and CDR2 is YFSETQ.

This clone was counted once. V usage is TRBV28 and J usage is TRBJ2-5; 9 bases are a match to TRBD1. J lost 3 bases, V lost 6 bases, and 5 bases had no gene match. The V gene's germline CDR1 is MDHEN and CDR2 SYDVKM. The CDR3 is made up of 14 amino acids. This CDR3 is CASSGGDREETQYF. The CDR3 DNA is TGTGCCAGCAGCGGCGGGGACAGGGAAGAGACCCAGTACTTC.

This clone was picked up a small number of times. The chain employs TRBV4-1 and TRBJ2-7; 11 nucleotides line up with TRBD2. Germline CDR1 reads MGHRA; CDR2 reads YSYEKL. This CDR3 contains 18 residues. V gave up 0 bases and J gave up 7 bases; unmatched junction bases: 14. The CDR3 nucleotides read TGCGCCAGCAGCCAAGAGGCCTCACTAGCGGGAGAGGCGTGGGAGCAGTACTTC. Its protein product is CASSQEASLAGEAWEQYF.

This chain uses TRBV18 with TRBJ1-4; TRBD1 might be the D (6 bases). CDR3 length: 15 amino acids. Germline V gene data show CDR1 as KGHSH and CDR2 as LQKENI. V was clipped by 4 bases and J by 4 bases, with 13 bases between them. The DNA of the CDR3 is TGTGCCAGCTCACTTGGACAGACGGTTAATGAAAAACTGTTTTTT. It yields the protein CASSLGQTVNEKLFF.

This clone was detected only a few times. The rearrangement joins TRBV6-1 to TRBJ1-5; D is possibly TRBD1 (6 bases). The CDR3 contains 14 residues. CDR1 MNHNS and CDR2 SASEGT come from the germline V gene. V shed 2 bases and J shed 6 bases, with 11 bases lying between them. The CDR3 reads CASSEITGSQPQHF. CDR3 in DNA: TGTGCCAGCAGTGAAATCACAGGGAGTCAGCCCCAGCATTTT.

This clone was found a few times. V and J are TRBV6-1 and TRBJ2-1; D is possibly TRBD2 (5 bases). V shed 0 bases and J shed 8 bases, with 8 bases lying between them. The CDR3 contains 13 residues. The germline V gene has CDR1 MNHNS and CDR2 SASEGT. CDR3 DNA sequence: TGTGCCAGCAGTGAAGCTGGGAGTTATGAGCAGTTCTTC. This sequence encodes CASSEAGSYEQFF.

This clone was observed a few times. Other DNA sequences of this sample code for an identical CDR3. This chain joins TRBV30 and TRBJ1-5; maybe TRBD1 (6 bases). Per the germline V gene, CDR1 is GTSNPN and CDR2 is SVGIG (reference sequence). This CDR3 has 12 amino acids. V was trimmed by 0 bases and J by 7 bases, leaving 7 bases between them. The CDR3 coding sequence is TGTGCCTGGAGTGTACAGGGACAGCCCCAGCATTTT. It encodes CAWSVQGQPQHF.